There are many counts of the clone carrying this T cell receptor (beta chain). Its target is not known. Time point in this sample: newly diagnosed GD, antithyroid drugs for less than 3 months. Generation of the TCR library employed RNA extracted from PBMCs. The CDR3 contains 17 residues. Germline loops: CDR1 DFQATT, CDR2 SNEGSKA (reference sequence). V gave up 0 bases and J gave up 1 base; unmatched junction bases: 6. For TCR beta, libraries came from iRepertoire HTBI primers and Arm-PCR of CDR3 regions. TCRdb passed the multiplex PCR reads through MiXCR, listing each CDR3 protein once. The sample lists 450,000 to 500,000 distinct CDR3 sequences; 15% to 20% were seen once. These data are taken from a study of regulatory T cells in long-lasting Graves disease. Findings of the study overall: The number of shared public clonotypes was higher in persistent patients (2,741) than new patients (just over 950).

These same data were also listed under a study on T cells in Graves' hyperthyroidism and ophthalmopathy. That investigation notes: Stable disease denoted Graves' hyperthyroidism without ophthalmopathy progression within 18 months. Newly diagnosed hyperthyroidism, duration under 2 months, in patients aged 18 to 65. Initially, a first-round RT-PCR of the TCR CDR3 employed the HTBI primer set.

This receptor was taken from a man between 40 and 49 years old with Graves disease. This chain links TRBV20-1 with TRBJ2-7, with 13 bases fitting TRBD2. The sample in question was peripheral blood mononuclear cells (PBMCs), obtained at new diagnosis, from a patient treated with antithyroid drugs. The CDR3 reads CSARDRLAGGGSYEQYF. The CDR3 DNA reads as TGCAGTGCTAGAGACCGACTAGCGGGAGGAGGGTCCTACGAGCAGTACTTC.